This TCR beta chain was sequenced in a study of blood T cell repertoires in COVID-19 (dated by TCRdb to 2018 to 2020). Describing the broader study: Collaborator samples came from the United States, Italy and Spain and covered acute and convalescent phases of COVID-19. The sample metadata nearly always contained a de-identified subject ID, COVID-19 status, age in years and sex. The repertoires were made available in a free public database intended to serve as a resource for research on the immune response to SARS-CoV-2. The prospective study material was composed of cDNA or gDNA derived from T cells, B-cell-depleted T cells, or PBMCs. The samples were drawn from two sources: the first 160 participants of the ongoing ImmuneRACE study, and over 1,000 subjects contributed by 6 global collaborators. Where HLA class I and class II types were available, the types were taken from metadata supplied by the sample provider, not from assay-based typing. The dataset comprised deeply sampled blood TCRbeta repertoires from subjects exposed to, actively infected with, or recovered from COVID-19.

The germline V gene provides CDR1 SNHLY and CDR2 FYNNEI. Deletion took 2 bases off V and 3 bases off J, with a span of 11 bases between the germline ends. Its CDR3 holds 14 amino acids, cysteine through phenylalanine. Kept here is only the CDR3 DNA, which spans 42 bases and is read in frame from base 1. Each collaborating institution followed its own protocols to collect whole blood in K2EDTA tubes. For TCRbeta analysis, collaborators shipped samples as frozen whole blood, isolated PBMCs, or DNA extracted from either of those sample types. The immunoSEQ Assay, a bias-controlled multiplex PCR, was used to amplify TCRbeta CDR3 regions from genomic DNA. Concerning the study's data processing: The number of nucleated cells in each sample was estimated by amplification of reference gene primers within the assay. To quantify the absolute abundance of each unique TCRbeta CDR3 rearrangement, sequence reads were collapsed and filtered. For each sample, productive Simpson clonality was calculated by taking the square root of Simpson's diversity index across productive rearrangements. TCRdb limited this immuneACCESS table to in-frame rearrangements with V and J called. A share of clones is missing; checked studies link under half to unresolved V genes, and the rest is unexplained. V, J and clone size derive from that table, while D and trimming were established from the DNA sequence. The table for this sample lists 150,000 to 200,000 clones; 90% of them were counted only once. Clones ranked in the top ten supply over 15% of the sample.

Study-wide findings and limitations: How much clinical and demographic metadata was included differed by source and by participant, and the metadata was provided uncurated.

On this clone: Its cognate antigen has yet to be identified. Base qualities were left out, and no much larger clone turns up one base away.

Sequencing was performed on peripheral blood. The V and J genes are TRBV2 and TRBJ2-7; no D segment can be confidently identified. The TCR was taken from a man in his fifties or sixties with active or convalescent COVID-19. The CDR3 reads as follows: CASSERDFYYEQYF. The DNA reads TGTGCCAGCAGTGAACGTGACTTCTACTACGAGCAGTACTTC.